This T cell receptor (beta chain) was found in a study of blood T cell repertoires in COVID-19. Whole-study context: COVID-19 samples, acute and convalescent, were from the United States, Italy and Spain. Sample material is recorded as cDNA or gDNA derived from T cells, B-cell-depleted T cells, or PBMCs.

A remark on this clone: Other nucleotide sequences from this sample produce the same CDR3.

The CDR3 is made up of 13 amino acids. Trimming cost V 3 bases and J 2 bases, with 7 bases left between them. Under the authors' procedure: The authors estimated nucleated cell counts from reference gene primer amplification. Sequenced by immunoSEQ multiplex PCR; TCRdb stores in-frame clones only, minus some. Clonal size and the V and J genes are those of that table, whereas D and trimming came from the DNA. The sample includes 130,000 to 150,000 clones, 75% to 85% seen only once; the top ten take 7.2%. The chain links TRBV12-3 or TRBV12-4 to TRBJ1-1, with D tentatively TRBD1 (6 bases). The sample was peripheral blood. The receptor comes from a woman aged 45-60 years in a cohort sampled during active or convalescent COVID-19. CDR3 loop: CASSFGGNTEAFF. CDR3 DNA sequence: TGTGCCAGCAGTTTTGGGGGCAACACTGAAGCTTTCTTT.